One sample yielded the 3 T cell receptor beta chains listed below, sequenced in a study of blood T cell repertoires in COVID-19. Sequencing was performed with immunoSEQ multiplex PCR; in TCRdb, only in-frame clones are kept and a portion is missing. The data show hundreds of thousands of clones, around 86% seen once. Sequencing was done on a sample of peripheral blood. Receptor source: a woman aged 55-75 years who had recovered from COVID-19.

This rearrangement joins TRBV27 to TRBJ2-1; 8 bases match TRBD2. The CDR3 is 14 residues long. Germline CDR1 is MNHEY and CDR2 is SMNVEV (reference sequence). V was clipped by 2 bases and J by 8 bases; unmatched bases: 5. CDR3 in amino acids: CASSLQAGGYEQFF. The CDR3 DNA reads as TGTGCCAGCAGTTTACAGGCGGGGGGTTATGAGCAGTTCTTC.

The chain's CDR3 is CASSPRGPNYGYTF. The CDR3 DNA is TGTGCCAGCAGTCCTAGGGGGCCTAACTATGGCTACACCTTC. The genes are TRBV27 and TRBJ1-2; 7 bases map to TRBD1. The germline V gene has CDR1 MNHEY and CDR2 SMNVEV (reference sequence). With 5 bases clipped from V and 0 bases from J, the junction kept 3 bases outside the gene matches. The length of the CDR3 is 14 residues.

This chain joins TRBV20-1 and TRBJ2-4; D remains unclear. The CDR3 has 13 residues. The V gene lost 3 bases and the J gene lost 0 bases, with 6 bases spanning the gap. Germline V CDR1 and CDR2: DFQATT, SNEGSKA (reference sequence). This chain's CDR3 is CSASYRAKNIQYF. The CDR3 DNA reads TGCAGTGCTAGTTATCGAGCCAAAAACATTCAGTACTTC.